These 4 T cell receptor beta chains were all obtained from the same sample, sequenced in a study of spatial heterogeneity in lung cancer. One entry per CDR3 protein results from TCRdb running MiXCR on the 5' RACE reads. In the table there are roughly 18,000 distinct CDR3 sequences, about 8.9% of which are singletons. Time point indicated: blood at routine non-recurrence follow-up after resection. The specimen comprised PBMCs, sampled at follow-up. These receptors came from a male donor with early-stage non-small cell lung cancer.

The chain couples TRBV12-3 or TRBV12-4 to TRBJ2-7; TRBD1 is a possible D gene (6 bases). V was cut by 3 bases and J by 7 bases, with 25 bases left in between. The CDR3 has 17 amino acids. In nucleotides, the CDR3 is TGTGCCAGCAGTTTTACGCGACAGGTCATCTCCCAGGGGGAGCAGTACTTC. Translating it yields CASSFTRQVISQGEQYF.

The rearrangement links TRBV24-1 to TRBJ2-1; TRBD1 is a possible D gene (6 bases). The ends were cut back, 2 bases at V and 5 bases at J, with 12 bases in the middle. The CDR3 is 15 amino acids. Germline loops: CDR1 KGHDR, CDR2 SFDVKD. This chain's CDR3 is CATSDYGQFNNEQFF. DNA of the CDR3: TGTGCCACCAGTGATTATGGACAGTTTAACAATGAGCAGTTCTTC.

This clonotype was recorded many times. The chain is built from TRBV6-5 and TRBJ2-5; 9 bases align to TRBD2. With V trimmed by 5 bases and J by 5 bases, 12 bases remained unmatched. The CDR3 sequence is 16 residues long. Germline loops: CDR1 MNHEY, CDR2 SVGAGI. CDR3: CASSRTRSGSRETQYF. The CDR3 nucleotides are TGTGCCAGCAGTCGCACCCGTAGCGGGAGCAGGGAGACCCAGTACTTC.

This clonotype came up many times. The chain has TRBV9 and TRBJ1-1; TRBD1 is a possible D gene (5 bases). This CDR3 is 16 amino acids long. V was pared by 3 bases and J by 1 base, with 16 bases between. Germline CDR1 is SGDLS and CDR2 is YYNGEE. This CDR3 reads CASSASLGGGNTEAFF. For the CDR3, the DNA is TGTGCCAGCAGCGCATCCTTGGGGGGAGGGAACACTGAAGCTTTCTTT.